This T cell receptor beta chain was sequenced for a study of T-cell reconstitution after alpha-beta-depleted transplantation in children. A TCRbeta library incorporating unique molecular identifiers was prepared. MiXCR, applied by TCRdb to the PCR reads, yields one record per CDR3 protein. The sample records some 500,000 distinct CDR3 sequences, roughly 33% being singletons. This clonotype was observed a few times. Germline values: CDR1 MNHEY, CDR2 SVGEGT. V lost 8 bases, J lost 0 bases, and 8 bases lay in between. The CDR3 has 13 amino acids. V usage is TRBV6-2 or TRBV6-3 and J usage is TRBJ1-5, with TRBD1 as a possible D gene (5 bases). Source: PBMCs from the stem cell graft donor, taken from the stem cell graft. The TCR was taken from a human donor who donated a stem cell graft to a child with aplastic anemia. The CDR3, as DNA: TGTGCCAGCGTCAGGGATAGCAATCAGCCCCAGCATTTT. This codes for CASVRDSNQPQHF.